A selection of T cell receptor beta chains follows, all from one sample in a study of blood T cell repertoires in COVID-19. The assay was immunoSEQ multiplex PCR, and TCRdb's table has in-frame clones only and misses some. This sample has some 150,000 clones, with approximately 86% found just once. Sequenced sample: peripheral blood. The receptor source for this set is an older man with acute or convalescent COVID-19. CDR3s include the opening cysteine and the closing phenylalanine or tryptophan. A D gene is named only where the DNA matches it firmly. For some rows the clone size is stated as once, few or many, or as a class when expanded; others skip it.

V	D	size	length	J	DNA	CDR3
TRBV12-3/TRBV12-4	TRBD2	-	13	TRBJ2-3	TGTGCCACCCGGACTAGCGGAACAGATACGCAGTATTTT	CATRTSGTDTQYF
TRBV2	-	-	14	TRBJ2-3	TGTGCCAGCAGTCTTTCCAGAAGCACAGATACGCAGTATTTT	CASSLSRSTDTQYF
TRBV6-2/TRBV6-3	-	-	14	TRBJ2-7	TGTGCCAGCAGTTACTCCGGGTCTTCCTACGAGCAGTACTTC	CASSYSGSSYEQYF
TRBV19	-	once	13	TRBJ1-6	TGTGCAACGAGAGGGTTGAGAAATTCACCCCTCCACTTT	CATRGLRNSPLHF
TRBV11-2	TRBD2	once	15	TRBJ2-2	TGTGCCAGCAGCCAGACTAGCGGGAGCACCGGGGAGCTGTTTTTT	CASSQTSGSTGELFF
TRBV28	TRBD1	-	14	TRBJ1-6	TGTGCCAGCAGCAGGACAGGGAGGAATTCACCCCTCCACTTT	CASSRTGRNSPLHF
TRBV30	TRBD1	once	15	TRBJ1-6	TGTGCCTGGAGTGTACCGGGACAGTGGAATTCACCCCTCCACTTT	CAWSVPGQWNSPLHF
TRBV4-3	-	-	14	TRBJ1-2	TGCGCCAGCAGCCCTAGCTGGCAGCCCTATGGCTACACCTTC	CASSPSWQPYGYTF
TRBV28	-	few	16	TRBJ1-1	TGTGCCAGCACCTACCGGGTGGGGGGATCGGGCACTGAAGCTTTCTTT	CASTYRVGGSGTEAFF
TRBV9	TRBD2	once	17	TRBJ2-1	TGTGCCAGCAGCGTAGCCGGACTAGGGCGGTCCTACAATGAGCAGTTCTTC	CASSVAGLGRSYNEQFF
TRBV29-1	TRBD1	few	13	TRBJ2-7	TGCAGCGTTGGAGGGACAGGGGCCTACGAGCAGTACTTC	CSVGGTGAYEQYF
TRBV7-3	TRBD2	-	16	TRBJ2-3	TGTGCCAGCAGCTTAAAAGGGCTAGCGGGTCTTGATACGCAGTATTTT	CASSLKGLAGLDTQYF
TRBV19	TRBD2	-	17	TRBJ2-5	TGTGCCAGTAGTATAAGGGCCCTAGCGGGAGTATCAGAGACCCAGTACTTC	CASSIRALAGVSETQYF
TRBV3-1/TRBV3-2	TRBD2	-	12	TRBJ2-7	TGTGCCAGCAGCCCGACGGGAGGGGAGCAGTACTTC	CASSPTGGEQYF
TRBV7-2	TRBD2	once	15	TRBJ2-3	TGTGCCAGCAGCTTGACGGGAGGGAACACAGATACGCAGTATTTT	CASSLTGGNTDTQYF
TRBV28	-	-	16	TRBJ2-7	TGTGCCAGCAGTTTAGGTATCGGACATCGCTCCTACGAGCAGTACTTC	CASSLGIGHRSYEQYF
TRBV19	-	-	12	TRBJ1-2	TGTGCCAGTAGTATATCCGGGAACGGCTACACCTTC	CASSISGNGYTF
TRBV5-6	-	-	15	TRBJ2-1	TGTGCCAGCAGCTTGGGGGCAGATCTCTACAATGAGCAGTTCTTC	CASSLGADLYNEQFF
TRBV5-1	TRBD2	-	17	TRBJ2-3	TGCGCCAGCAGCTTGGGACTAGCGGGAGGGATCACAGATACGCAGTATTTT	CASSLGLAGGITDTQYF
TRBV7-7	-	-	17	TRBJ2-2	TGTGCTAGCAGCCCAAGAGTTGACTCCGCGAACACCGGGGAGCTGTTTTTT	CASSPRVDSANTGELFF
TRBV7-2	TRBD2	once	19	TRBJ2-2	TGTGCCAGCAGCTTCGGACCGGGACTAGCGGGAGGGGGGACCGGGGAGCTGTTTTTT	CASSFGPGLAGGGTGELFF
TRBV19	TRBD1	-	15	TRBJ1-1	TGTGCCAGTAGTATTACAGGGGACGAGGACACTGAAGCTTTCTTT	CASSITGDEDTEAFF
TRBV7-2	-	once	14	TRBJ2-5	TGTGCCAGCAGCCCCCGACAGGCCCAAGAGACCCAGTACTTC	CASSPRQAQETQYF
TRBV7-2	-	-	13	TRBJ2-1	TGTGCCAGCAGCCCCCTGAGCTGGAATGAGCAGTTCTTC	CASSPLSWNEQFF
TRBV23-1	-	-	11	TRBJ2-3	TGCGCCAGCAGTCAATCGGAGGCGCAGTATTTT	CASSQSEAQYF
TRBV11-2	-	-	14	TRBJ2-7	TGTGCCAGCAGTCTGGGGCAATTTTCCTACGAGCAGTACTTC	CASSLGQFSYEQYF
TRBV19	-	-	15	TRBJ1-2	TGTGCCAGTAGACTCCAGGGGCCCACGGGCTATGGCTACACCTTC	CASRLQGPTGYGYTF
TRBV7-9	TRBD1	-	19	TRBJ2-4	TGTGCCAGCAGCCCCCAAGGACAGGGGGCGAGTGGTTCCAAAAACATTCAGTACTTC	CASSPQGQGASGSKNIQYF
TRBV5-1	TRBD2	-	18	TRBJ2-5	TGCGCCAGCAGCACCGTGGGAGCGGGGGCCGCTCGGGGAGAGACCCAGTACTTC	CASSTVGAGAARGETQYF
TRBV6-2/TRBV6-3	-	-	13	TRBJ2-7	TGTGCCAGCAGTTACAACCCGGGCTACGAGCAGTACTTC	CASSYNPGYEQYF
TRBV6-4	TRBD1	-	14	TRBJ2-2	TGTGCCAGCAGCAGGGACAGGGGTACCGGGGAGCTGTTTTTT	CASSRDRGTGELFF
TRBV2	TRBD1	-	16	TRBJ1-6	TGTGCCAGCAGGCTTAGGACAGGGGAGAGAAATTCACCCCTCCACTTT	CASRLRTGERNSPLHF
TRBV15	-	-	15	TRBJ1-5	TGTGCCACCAGCAGAGACAGGACGCAGGGTCAGCCCCAGCATTTT	CATSRDRTQGQPQHF
TRBV28	TRBD1	-	14	TRBJ1-4	TGTGCCAGCAGCGAACAGGGGGCCGGGGAAAAACTGTTTTTT	CASSEQGAGEKLFF
TRBV9	TRBD1	-	18	TRBJ2-2	TGTGCCAGCAGCGTAGCTCCAGGGGGCTTATTGGACACCGGGGAGCTGTTTTTT	CASSVAPGGLLDTGELFF
TRBV2	TRBD2	-	15	TRBJ2-3	TGTGCCAGCAGTGCCACTAGCGGGGACACAGATACGCAGTATTTT	CASSATSGDTDTQYF
TRBV6-6	-	-	14	TRBJ1-3	TGTGCCAGCAGGGTGACAGATCTCGGAAACACCATATATTTT	CASRVTDLGNTIYF